This T cell receptor beta chain was recovered during a study of shared clonotypes between healthy human individuals. TCRdb keeps only in-frame clones here, not all; method: immunoSEQ multiplex PCR. Altogether under 1,100,000 clones are present, around four fifths being singletons, with the ten largest covering approximately 1.5%. V lost 0 bases and J lost 7, with 16 bases in between. The CDR3 is 16 residues long. Per germline, CDR1 MNHEY and CDR2 SVGAGI. What was sequenced was memory CD4+ T cells sorted from blood. The sample's subset: CD45RA-negative fraction. The chain is built from TRBV6-5 and TRBJ1-5; TRBD1 might be the D (6 bases). The receptor's source is a man between 18 and 29 years old in good health. The CDR3 DNA follows: TGTGCCAGCAGTTACTCCGGGGGGGGCAGAGAACAGCCCCAGCATTTT. Its protein product is CASSYSGGGREQPQHF.